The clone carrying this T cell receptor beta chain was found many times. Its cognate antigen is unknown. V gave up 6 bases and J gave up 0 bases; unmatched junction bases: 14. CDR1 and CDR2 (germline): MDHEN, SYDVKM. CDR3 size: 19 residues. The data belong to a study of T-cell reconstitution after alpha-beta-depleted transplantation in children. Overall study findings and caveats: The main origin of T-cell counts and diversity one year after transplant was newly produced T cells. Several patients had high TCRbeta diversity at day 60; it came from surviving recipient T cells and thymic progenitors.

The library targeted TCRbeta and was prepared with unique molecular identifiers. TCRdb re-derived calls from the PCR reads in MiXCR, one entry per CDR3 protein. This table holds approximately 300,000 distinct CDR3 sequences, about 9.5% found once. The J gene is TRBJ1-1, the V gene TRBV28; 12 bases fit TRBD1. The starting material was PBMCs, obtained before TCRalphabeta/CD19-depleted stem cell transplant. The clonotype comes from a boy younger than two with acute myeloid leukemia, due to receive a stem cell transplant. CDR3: CASSLPGTGGNFMNTEAFF. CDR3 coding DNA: TGTGCCAGCAGCCTTCCCGGGACAGGGGGCAATTTCATGAACACTGAAGCTTTCTTT.